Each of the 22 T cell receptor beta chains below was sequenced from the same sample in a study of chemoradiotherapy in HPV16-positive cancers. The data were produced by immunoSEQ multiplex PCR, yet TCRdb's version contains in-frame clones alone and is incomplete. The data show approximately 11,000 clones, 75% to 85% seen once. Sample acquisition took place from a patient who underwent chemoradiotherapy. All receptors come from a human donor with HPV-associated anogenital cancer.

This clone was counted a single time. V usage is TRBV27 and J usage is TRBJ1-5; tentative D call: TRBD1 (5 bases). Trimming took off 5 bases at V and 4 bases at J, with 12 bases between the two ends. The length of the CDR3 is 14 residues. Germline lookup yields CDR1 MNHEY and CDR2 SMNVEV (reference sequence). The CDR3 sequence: CASSGSGPNQPQHF. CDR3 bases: TGTGCCAGCAGTGGTTCAGGGCCTAATCAGCCCCAGCATTTT.

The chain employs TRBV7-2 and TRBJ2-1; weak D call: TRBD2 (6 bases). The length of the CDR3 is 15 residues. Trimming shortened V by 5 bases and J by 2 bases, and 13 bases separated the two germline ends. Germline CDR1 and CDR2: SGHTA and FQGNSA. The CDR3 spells CASSPNPGAYNEQFF. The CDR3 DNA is TGTGCCAGCAGCCCCAATCCGGGGGCCTACAATGAGCAGTTCTTC.

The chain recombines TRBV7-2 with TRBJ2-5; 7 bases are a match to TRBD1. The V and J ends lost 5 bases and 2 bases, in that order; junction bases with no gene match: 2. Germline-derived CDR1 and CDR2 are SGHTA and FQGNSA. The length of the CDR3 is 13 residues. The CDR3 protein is CASSLGQQETQYF. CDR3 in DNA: TGTGCCAGCAGCCTGGGACAGCAAGAGACCCAGTACTTC.

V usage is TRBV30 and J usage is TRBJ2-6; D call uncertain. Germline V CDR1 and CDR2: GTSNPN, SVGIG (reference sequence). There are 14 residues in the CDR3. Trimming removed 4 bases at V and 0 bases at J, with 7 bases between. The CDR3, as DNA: TGTGCCTGGACCTTAGGCTCTGGGGCCAACGTCCTGACTTTC. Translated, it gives CAWTLGSGANVLTF.

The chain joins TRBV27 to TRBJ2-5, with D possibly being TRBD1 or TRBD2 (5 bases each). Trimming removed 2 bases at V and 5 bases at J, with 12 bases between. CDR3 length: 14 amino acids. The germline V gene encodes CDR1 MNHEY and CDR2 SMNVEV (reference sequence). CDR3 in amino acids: CASSLVQGDETQYF. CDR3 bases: TGTGCCAGCAGTTTAGTCCAGGGAGATGAGACCCAGTACTTC.

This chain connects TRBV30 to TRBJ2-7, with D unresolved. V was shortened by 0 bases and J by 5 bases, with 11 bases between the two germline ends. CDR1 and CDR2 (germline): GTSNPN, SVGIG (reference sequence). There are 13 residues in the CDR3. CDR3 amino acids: CAWSVGPLDEQYF. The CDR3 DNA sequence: TGTGCCTGGAGTGTGGGCCCGCTTGACGAGCAGTACTTC.

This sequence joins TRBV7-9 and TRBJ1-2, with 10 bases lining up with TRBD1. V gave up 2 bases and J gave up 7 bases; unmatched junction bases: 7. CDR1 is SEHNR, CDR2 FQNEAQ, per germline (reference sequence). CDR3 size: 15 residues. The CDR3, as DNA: TGTGCCAGCAGCTTATCCCGGACAGGGGGAGGTGGCTACACCTTC. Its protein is CASSLSRTGGGGYTF.

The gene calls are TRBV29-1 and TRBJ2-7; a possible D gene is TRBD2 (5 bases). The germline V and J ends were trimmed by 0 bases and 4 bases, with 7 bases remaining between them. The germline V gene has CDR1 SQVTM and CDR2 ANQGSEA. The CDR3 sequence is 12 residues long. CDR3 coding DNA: TGCAGCGTTGAAGATCCGGGGTACGAGCAGTACTTC. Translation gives CSVEDPGYEQYF.

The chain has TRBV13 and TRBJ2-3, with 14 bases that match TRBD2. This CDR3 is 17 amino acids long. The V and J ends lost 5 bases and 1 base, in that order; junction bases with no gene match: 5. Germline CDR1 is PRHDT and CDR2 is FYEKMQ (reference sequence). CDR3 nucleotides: TGTGCCAGCAGCCCAGGGACTAGCGGGGGCCGCACAGATACGCAGTATTTT. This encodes CASSPGTSGGRTDTQYF.

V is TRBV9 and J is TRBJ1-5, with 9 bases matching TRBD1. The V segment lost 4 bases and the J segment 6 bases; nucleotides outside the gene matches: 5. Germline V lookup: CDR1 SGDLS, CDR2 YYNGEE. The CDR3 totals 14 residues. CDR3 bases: TGTGCCAGCAGCCTTGGGACAGGGAGTCAGCCCCAGCATTTT. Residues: CASSLGTGSQPQHF.

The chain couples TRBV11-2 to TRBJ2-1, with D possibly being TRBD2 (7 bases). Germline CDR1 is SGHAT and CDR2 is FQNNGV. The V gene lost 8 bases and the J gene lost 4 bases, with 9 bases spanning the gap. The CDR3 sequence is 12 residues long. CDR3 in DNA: TGTGCCAGCGGGGGGGCGTACAATGAGCAGTTCTTC. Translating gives CASGGAYNEQFF.

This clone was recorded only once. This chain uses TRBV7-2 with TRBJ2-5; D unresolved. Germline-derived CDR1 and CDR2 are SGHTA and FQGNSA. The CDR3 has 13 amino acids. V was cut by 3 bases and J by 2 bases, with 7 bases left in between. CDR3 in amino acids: CASSFAPQETQYF. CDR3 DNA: TGTGCCAGCAGCTTTGCCCCGCAAGAGACCCAGTACTTC.

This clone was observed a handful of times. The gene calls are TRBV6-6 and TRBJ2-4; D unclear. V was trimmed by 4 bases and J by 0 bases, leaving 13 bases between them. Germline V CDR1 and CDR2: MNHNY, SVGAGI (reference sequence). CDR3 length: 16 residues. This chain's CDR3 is CASSSVGILAKNIQYF. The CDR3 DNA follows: TGTGCCAGCAGTTCAGTAGGGATACTAGCCAAAAACATTCAGTACTTC.

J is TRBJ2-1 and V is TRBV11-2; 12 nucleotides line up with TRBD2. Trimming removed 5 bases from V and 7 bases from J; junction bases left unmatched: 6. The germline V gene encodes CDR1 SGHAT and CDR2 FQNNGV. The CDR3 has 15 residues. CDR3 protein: CASSPSSGGANEQFF. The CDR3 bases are TGTGCCAGCAGCCCCTCTAGCGGGGGGGCTAATGAGCAGTTCTTC.

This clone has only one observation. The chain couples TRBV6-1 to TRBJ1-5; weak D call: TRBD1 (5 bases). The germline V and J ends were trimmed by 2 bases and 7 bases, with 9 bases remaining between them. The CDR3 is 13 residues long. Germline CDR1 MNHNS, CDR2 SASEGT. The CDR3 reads CASSEMEGQPQHF. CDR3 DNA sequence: TGTGCCAGCAGTGAAATGGAGGGGCAGCCCCAGCATTTT.

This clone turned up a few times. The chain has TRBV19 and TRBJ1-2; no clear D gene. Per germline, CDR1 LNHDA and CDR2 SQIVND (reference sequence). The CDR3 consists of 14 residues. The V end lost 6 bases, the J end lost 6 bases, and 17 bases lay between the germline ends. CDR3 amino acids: CASRVKVGLHGYTF. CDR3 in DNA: TGTGCCAGTAGGGTTAAAGTAGGGTTGCATGGCTACACCTTC.

CDR3 amino acids: CASSLGPNYEQFF. The CDR3, as DNA: TGTGCCAGCAGCTTAGGTCCAAACTATGAGCAGTTCTTC. The chain has TRBV7-6 and TRBJ2-1; D unresolved. Trimming stripped 1 base from V and 8 bases from J, with 9 bases between. This CDR3 has 13 amino acids. CDR1 and CDR2 from the germline V gene are SGHVS and FNYEAQ.

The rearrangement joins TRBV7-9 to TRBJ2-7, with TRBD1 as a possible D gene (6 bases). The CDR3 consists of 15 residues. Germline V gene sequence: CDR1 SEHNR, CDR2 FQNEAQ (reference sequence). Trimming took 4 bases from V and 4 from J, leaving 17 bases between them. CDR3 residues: CASSSRDNYRYEQYF. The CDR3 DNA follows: TGTGCCAGCAGCTCCCGGGACAACTACAGGTACGAGCAGTACTTC.

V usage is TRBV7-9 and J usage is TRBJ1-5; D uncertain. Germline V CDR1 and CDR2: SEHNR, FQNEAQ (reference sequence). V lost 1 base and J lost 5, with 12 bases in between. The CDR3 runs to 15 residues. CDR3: CASSLGTESDQPQHF. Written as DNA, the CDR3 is TGTGCCAGCAGCTTAGGGACGGAAAGCGATCAGCCCCAGCATTTT.

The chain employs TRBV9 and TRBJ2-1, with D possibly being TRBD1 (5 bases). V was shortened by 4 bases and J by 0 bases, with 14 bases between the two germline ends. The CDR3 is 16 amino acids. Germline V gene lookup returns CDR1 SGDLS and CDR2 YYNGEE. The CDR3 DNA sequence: TGTGCCAGCAGCCTCCGACAGAGCAGCTCCTACAATGAGCAGTTCTTC. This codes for CASSLRQSSSYNEQFF.

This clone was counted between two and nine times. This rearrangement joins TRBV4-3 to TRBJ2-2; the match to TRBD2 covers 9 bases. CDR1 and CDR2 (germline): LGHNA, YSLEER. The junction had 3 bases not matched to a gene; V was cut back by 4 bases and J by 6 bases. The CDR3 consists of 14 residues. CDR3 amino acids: CASSPGLAPGELFF. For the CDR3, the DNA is TGCGCCAGCAGCCCGGGACTAGCTCCCGGGGAGCTGTTTTTT.

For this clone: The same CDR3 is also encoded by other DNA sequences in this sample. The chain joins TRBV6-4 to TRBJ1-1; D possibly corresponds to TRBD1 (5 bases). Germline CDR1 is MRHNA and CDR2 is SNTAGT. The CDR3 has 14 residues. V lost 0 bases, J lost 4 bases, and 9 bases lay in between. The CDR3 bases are TGTGCCAGCAGTGACTCGTCGAGGGGCACTGAAGCTTTCTTT. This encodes CASSDSSRGTEAFF.